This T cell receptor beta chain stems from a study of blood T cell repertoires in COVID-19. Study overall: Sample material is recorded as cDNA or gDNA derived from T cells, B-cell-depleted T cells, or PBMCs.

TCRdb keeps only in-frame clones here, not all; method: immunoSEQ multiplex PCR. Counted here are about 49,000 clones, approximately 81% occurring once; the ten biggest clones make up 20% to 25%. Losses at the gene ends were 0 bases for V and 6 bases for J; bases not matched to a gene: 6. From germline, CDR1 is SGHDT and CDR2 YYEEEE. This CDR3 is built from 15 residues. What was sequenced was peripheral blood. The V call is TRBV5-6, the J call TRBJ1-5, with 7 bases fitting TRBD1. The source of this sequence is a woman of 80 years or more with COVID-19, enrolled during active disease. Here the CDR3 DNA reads TGTGCCAGCAGCTTGGGGGGACAGCCATCTCAGCCCCAGCATTTT. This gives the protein CASSLGGQPSQPQHF.